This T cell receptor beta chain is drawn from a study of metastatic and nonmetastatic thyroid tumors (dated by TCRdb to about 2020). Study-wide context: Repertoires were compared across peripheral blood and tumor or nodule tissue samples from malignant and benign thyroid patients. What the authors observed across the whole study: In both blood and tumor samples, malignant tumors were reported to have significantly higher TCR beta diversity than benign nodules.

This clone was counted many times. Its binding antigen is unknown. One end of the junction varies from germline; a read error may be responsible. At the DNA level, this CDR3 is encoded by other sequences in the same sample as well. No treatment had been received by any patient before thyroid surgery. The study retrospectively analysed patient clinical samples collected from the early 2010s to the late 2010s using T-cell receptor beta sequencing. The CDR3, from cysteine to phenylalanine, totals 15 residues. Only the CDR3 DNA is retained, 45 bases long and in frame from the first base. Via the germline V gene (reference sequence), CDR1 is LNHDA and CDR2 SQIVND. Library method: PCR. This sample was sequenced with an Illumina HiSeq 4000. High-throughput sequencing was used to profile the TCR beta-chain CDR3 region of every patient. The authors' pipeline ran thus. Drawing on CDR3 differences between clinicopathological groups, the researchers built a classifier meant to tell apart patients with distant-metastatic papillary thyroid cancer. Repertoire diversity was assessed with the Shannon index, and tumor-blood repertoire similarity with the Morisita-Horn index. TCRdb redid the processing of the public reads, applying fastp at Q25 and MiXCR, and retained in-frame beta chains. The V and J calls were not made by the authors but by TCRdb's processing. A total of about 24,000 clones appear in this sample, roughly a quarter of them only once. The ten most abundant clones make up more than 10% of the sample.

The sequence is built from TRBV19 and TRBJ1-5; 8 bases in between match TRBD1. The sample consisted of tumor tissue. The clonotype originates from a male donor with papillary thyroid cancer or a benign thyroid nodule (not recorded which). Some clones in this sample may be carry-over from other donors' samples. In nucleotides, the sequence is TGTGCCAGTAGAATAGGACAGGGAGGGAATCAGCCCCAGCATTTT. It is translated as CASRIGQGGNQPQHF.